This TCR beta chain was sequenced during a study of T-cell reconstitution after alpha-beta-depleted transplantation in children. CDR3 length: 14 amino acids. Trimming removed 3 bases from V and 3 bases from J, with 9 bases in between. Germline CDR1 reads LGHDT; CDR2 reads YNNKEL (reference sequence). The TCRbeta library incorporated unique molecular identifiers. TCRdb reanalysed the PCR reads using MiXCR and keeps one entry per CDR3 protein. The data contain over 200,000 distinct CDR3 sequences, 8.5% to 10% of them singletons. The chain recombines TRBV3-1 with TRBJ2-4; D is unclear. The receptor comes from a human donor who donated a stem cell graft to a child with acute lymphoblastic leukemia. The sequences come from PBMCs from the stem cell graft donor, collected from the stem cell graft. The CDR3 here is CASSQRGGKNIQYF. The CDR3 DNA is TGTGCCAGCAGCCAGCGAGGCGGCAAAAACATTCAGTACTTC.